The 7 T cell receptor beta chains below all came from one sample that was sequenced in a study of breast tumors, draining lymph nodes, adjacent tissues. TCRdb re-derived calls from the multiplex PCR reads in MiXCR, one entry per CDR3 protein. The table includes 60,000 to 75,000 distinct CDR3 sequences, around three fifths detected once. Material: breast tumor tissue. The receptors here all came from a female donor with breast cancer. Some clones in this sample may be carry-over from other donors' samples.

The chain is built from TRBV7-9 and TRBJ1-3; TRBD1 aligns across 8 bases. The V and J ends lost 0 bases and 6 bases, in that order; junction bases with no gene match: 4. Germline assignment: CDR1 SEHNR and CDR2 FQNEAQ (reference sequence). This CDR3 contains 15 residues. CDR3: CASSLAGQALNTIYF. The CDR3 nucleotides read TGTGCCAGCAGCTTAGCGGGACAGGCATTAAACACCATATATTTT. The full variable domain, its missing parts supplied by reference TRBV7-9 and TRBJ1-3, is DTGVSQNPRHKITKRGQNVTFRCDPISEHNRLYWYRQTLGQGPEFLTYFQNEAQLEKSRLLSDRFSAERPKGSFSTLEIQRTEQGDSAMYLCASSLAGQALNTIYFGEGSWLTVV.

This clonotype was found many times. The chain recombines TRBV10-3 with TRBJ2-1; possibly TRBD2 for D (5 bases). V was clipped by 6 bases and J by 6 bases, with 12 bases between them. Germline CDR1 ENHRY, CDR2 SYGVKD. CDR3 length: 13 residues. The CDR3 is CAIRASLSNEQFF. In DNA form, the CDR3 reads TGTGCCATCAGGGCTAGCCTATCCAATGAGCAGTTCTTC.

The rearrangement uses TRBV6-1 and TRBJ1-5, with 9 nucleotides matching TRBD1. This CDR3 region has 15 residues. Per the germline V gene, CDR1 is MNHNS and CDR2 is SASEGT. J lost 4 bases, V lost 5 bases, and 6 bases had no gene match. CDR3 protein: CASSRDRAPNQPQHF. The CDR3 DNA sequence: TGTGCCAGCAGTCGGGACAGGGCCCCGAATCAGCCCCAGCATTTT.

This chain connects TRBV14 to TRBJ2-3; D is unresolved. Germline V gene lookup returns CDR1 SGHDN and CDR2 FVKESK. The V gene lost 5 bases and the J gene lost 6 bases, with 6 bases spanning the gap. The CDR3 spans 11 residues. CDR3 region: CASSGVDTQYF. The CDR3, as DNA: TGTGCCAGCAGCGGGGTGGATACGCAGTATTTT.

V usage is TRBV7-2 and J usage is TRBJ1-2, with D possibly being TRBD1 (6 bases). CDR1 and CDR2 from the germline V gene are SGHTA and FQGNSA. V was clipped by 4 bases and J by 3 bases, with 9 bases between them. The CDR3 length is 13 residues. As DNA, the CDR3 is TGTGCCAGCAGCTCTTACAGGGACTATGGCTACACCTTC. Amino acids: CASSSYRDYGYTF.

The sample holds a few counts of this clonotype. A much more abundant neighbour one base away suggests this may be a read error. The J gene is TRBJ2-1, the V gene TRBV20-1, with 9 nucleotides matching TRBD2. The CDR3 has 16 residues. The germline CDR1 and CDR2 sequences are DFQATT and SNEGSKA (reference sequence). After removal of 5 bases from V and 6 bases from J, the junction contained 14 bases not matched to a gene. CDR3 DNA sequence: TGCAGTGCTGGAGCTAATAGCGGGAGTTTACTCAATGAGCAGTTCTTC. It is translated as CSAGANSGSLLNEQFF.

This clonotype was observed once. At one of its ends the junction is not consistent with the germline gene, which may arise from a read error. CDR3 region: CASSEAGTGLYSYTF. CDR3 DNA: TGTGCCAGCAGTGAAGCCGGGACAGGGCTCTATAGCTACACCTTC. The V call is TRBV6-1, the J call TRBJ1-2, with 9 bases fitting TRBD1. The CDR3 consists of 15 residues. The V gene's germline CDR1 is MNHNS and CDR2 SASEGT.